This T cell receptor beta chain was found in a study of shared clonotypes between healthy human individuals. Study conclusions and caveats: The sole specimen, blood, was sampled, and tissue repertoires likely differ.

Data came from immunoSEQ multiplex PCR; TCRdb stores just in-frame clones and leaves some out. The sample yields roughly 2,000,000 clones, roughly 95% seen once. As regards this clone: No antigen is known for it.

Terminally differentiated effector memory CD45RA+ cells were left out of the naive CD8 fraction, which was CD45RO-negative and positively selected for CCR7. The study drew its donors from healthy HIV-negative adults without recent acute infections or vaccinations. Those who donated, Caucasian adults without exception, all lived in Nashville, Tennessee. The V gene's germline CDR1 is SEHNR and CDR2 FQNEAQ (reference sequence). This CDR3 has 14 amino acids. The V end lost 3 bases, the J end lost 6 bases, and 14 bases lay between the germline ends. This receptor was identified in a man younger than 35 in good health. V is TRBV7-9 and J is TRBJ1-2; D is ambiguous. What was sequenced was naive CD8+ T cells sorted from blood. The CDR3 loop is CASSFAGSSDGYTF. The CDR3 nucleotides read TGTGCCAGCAGCTTTGCAGGTTCCTCCGATGGCTACACCTTC.